This TCR beta chain originates from a study of OX40 agonist ivuxolimab in advanced cancers. Points from the study as a whole: Expanded clones were, on average, more numerous among CD8+ T cells than CD4+.

The V end was cut by 6 bases, the J end by 1 base, with 13 bases between. Germline-derived CDR1 and CDR2 are MDHEN and SYDVKM. The CDR3 sequence is 15 residues long. Notes on this clone: As yet, its antigen is unknown.

Generated by immunoSEQ multiplex PCR, the TCRdb table keeps only in-frame clones and is missing some. Seen here are fewer than 75,000 clones, 87% observed once, and the top ten hold about 4%. The specimen was CD4+ or CD8+ T cells sorted from blood, collected in a trial of the OX40 agonist ivuxolimab. This clonotype was obtained from an adult with an advanced solid tumor such as melanoma, head and neck, liver or kidney cancer. V and J are TRBV28 and TRBJ2-4; a possible D gene is TRBD1 (6 bases). In DNA form, the CDR3 reads TGTGCCAGCAGGCCCAGGGGCTCGGCCAAAAACATTCAGTACTTC. Translated: CASRPRGSAKNIQYF.